This T cell receptor (beta chain) appears in the sequencing data of a study of blood T cell repertoires in COVID-19. V was clipped by 3 bases and J by 2 bases, with 13 bases between them. The CDR3 has 15 residues. CDR1 and CDR2 (germline): KGHDR, SFDVKD. Methods used by the authors: Amplification with reference gene primers provided the estimates of nucleated cell counts. The data were produced by immunoSEQ multiplex PCR, yet TCRdb's version contains in-frame clones alone and is incomplete. The D gene and trimming were derived from the DNA, and the V and J assignments and clone size from that table. The sample contains 120,000 to 150,000 clones, 75% to 90% of which appear only once.

The TCR originated in a man at least 80 years old with acute or convalescent COVID-19. This chain uses TRBV24-1 with TRBJ2-7; D perhaps matches TRBD2 (5 bases). Sequencing used peripheral blood. CDR3 in DNA: TGTGCCACCAGTGATCGTACGGGGAATACCTACGAGCAGTACTTC. It yields the protein CATSDRTGNTYEQYF.